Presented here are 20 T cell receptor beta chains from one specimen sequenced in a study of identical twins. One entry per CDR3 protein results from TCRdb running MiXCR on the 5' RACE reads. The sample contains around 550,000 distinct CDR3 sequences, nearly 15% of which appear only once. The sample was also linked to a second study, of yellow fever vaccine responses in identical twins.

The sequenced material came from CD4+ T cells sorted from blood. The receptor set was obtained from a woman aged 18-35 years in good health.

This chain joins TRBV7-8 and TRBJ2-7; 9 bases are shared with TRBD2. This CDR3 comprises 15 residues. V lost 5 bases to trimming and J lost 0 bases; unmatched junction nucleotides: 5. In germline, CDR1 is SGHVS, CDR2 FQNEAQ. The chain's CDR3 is CASSRSGGTSYEQYF. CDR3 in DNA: TGTGCCAGCAGCCGAAGCGGGGGGACCTCCTACGAGCAGTACTTC.

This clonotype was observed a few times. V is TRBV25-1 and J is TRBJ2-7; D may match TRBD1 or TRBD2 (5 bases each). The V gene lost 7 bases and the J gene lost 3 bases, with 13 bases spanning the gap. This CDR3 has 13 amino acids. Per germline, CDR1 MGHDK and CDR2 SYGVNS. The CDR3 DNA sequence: TGTGCCAGCACGGTCACAGGAGGCTACGAGCAGTACTTC. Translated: CASTVTGGYEQYF.

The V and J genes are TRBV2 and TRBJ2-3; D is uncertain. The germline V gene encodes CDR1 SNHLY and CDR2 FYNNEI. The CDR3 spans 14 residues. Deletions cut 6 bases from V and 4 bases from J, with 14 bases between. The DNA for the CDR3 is TGTGCCAGCAGGTTTCGGCCGGATTCAGATACGCAGTATTTT. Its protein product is CASRFRPDSDTQYF. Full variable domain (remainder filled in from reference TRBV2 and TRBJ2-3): EPEVTQTPSHQVTQMGQEVILRCVPISNHLYFYWYRQILGQKVEFLVSFYNNEISEKSEIFDDQFSVERPDGSNFTLKIRSTKLEDSAMYFCASRFRPDSDTQYFGPGTRLTVL.

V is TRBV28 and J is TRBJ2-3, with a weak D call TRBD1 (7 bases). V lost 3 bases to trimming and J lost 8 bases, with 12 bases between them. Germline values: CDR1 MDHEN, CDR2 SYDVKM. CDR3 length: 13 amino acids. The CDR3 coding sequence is TGTGCCAGCAGTTTTCATCAGGGGGGTACGCAGTATTTT. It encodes CASSFHQGGTQYF.

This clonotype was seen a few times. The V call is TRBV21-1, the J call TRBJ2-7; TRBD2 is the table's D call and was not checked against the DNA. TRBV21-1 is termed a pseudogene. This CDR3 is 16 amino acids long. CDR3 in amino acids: CASKKGLASGTYEQYV. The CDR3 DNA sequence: TGTGCCAGCAAAAAAGGATTGGCTAGCGGTACCTACGAGCAGTACGTC.

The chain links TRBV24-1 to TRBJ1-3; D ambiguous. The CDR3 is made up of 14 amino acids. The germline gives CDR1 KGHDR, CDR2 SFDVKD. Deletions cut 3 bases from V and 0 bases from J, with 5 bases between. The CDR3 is CATSDPDSGNTIYF. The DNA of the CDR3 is TGTGCCACCAGTGATCCAGACTCTGGAAACACCATATATTTT.

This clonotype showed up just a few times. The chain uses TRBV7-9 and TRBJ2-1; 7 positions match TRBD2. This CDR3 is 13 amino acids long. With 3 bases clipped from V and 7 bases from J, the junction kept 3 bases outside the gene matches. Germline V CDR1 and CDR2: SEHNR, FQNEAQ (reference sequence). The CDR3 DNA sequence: TGTGCCAGCAGCTTCCGGGGGGAAAATGAGCAGTTCTTC. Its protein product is CASSFRGENEQFF.

The CDR3 spells CASSPLGRGLAGSDTQYF. The CDR3 DNA sequence: TGTGCCAGCAGCCCCCTGGGGAGGGGACTAGCGGGATCAGATACGCAGTATTTT. The chain recombines TRBV11-2 with TRBJ2-3, with 13 bases identical to TRBD2. CDR1 is SGHAT, CDR2 FQNNGV, per germline. V gave up 5 bases and J gave up 4 bases; unmatched junction bases: 12. The CDR3 has 18 residues.

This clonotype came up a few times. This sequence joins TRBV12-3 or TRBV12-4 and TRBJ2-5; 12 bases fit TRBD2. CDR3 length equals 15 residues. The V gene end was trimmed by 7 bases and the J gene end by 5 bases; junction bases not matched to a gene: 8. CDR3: CASNPSGRARETQYF. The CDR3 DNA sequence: TGTGCCAGCAACCCTAGCGGGAGGGCCAGGGAGACCCAGTACTTC.

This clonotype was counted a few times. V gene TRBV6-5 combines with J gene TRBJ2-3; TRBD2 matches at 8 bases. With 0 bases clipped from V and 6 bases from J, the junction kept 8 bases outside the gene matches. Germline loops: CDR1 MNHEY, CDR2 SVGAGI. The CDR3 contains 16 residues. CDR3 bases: TGTGCCAGCAGTTACTCTTCGGGGGGGCTGGGGGATACGCAGTATTTT. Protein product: CASSYSSGGLGDTQYF.

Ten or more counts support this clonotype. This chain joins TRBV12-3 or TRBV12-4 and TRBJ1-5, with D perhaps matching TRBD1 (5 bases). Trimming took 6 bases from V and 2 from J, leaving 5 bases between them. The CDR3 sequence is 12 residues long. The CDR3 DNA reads TGTGCCAGCAGGGGGGGCAATCAGCCCCAGCATTTT. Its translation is CASRGGNQPQHF.

CDR3 coding DNA: TGTGCCAGCAGCTCCGGGACAGGGGTATGGATAACTGAAGCTTTCTTT. Translated: CASSSGTGVWITEAFF. The chain joins TRBV5-8 to TRBJ1-1, with 10 nucleotides matching TRBD1. CDR1 and CDR2 (germline): SGHTS, YDEGEE. The CDR3 consists of 16 residues. Unmatched junction bases numbered 10, after V lost 3 bases and J lost 5 bases.

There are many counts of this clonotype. The CDR3: CASSLEPEQPQHF. The CDR3 bases are TGCGCCAGCAGCTTGGAACCCGAGCAGCCCCAGCATTTT. The V call is TRBV5-1, the J call TRBJ1-5; D is undetermined. CDR3 size: 13 residues. Per the germline V gene, CDR1 is SGHRS and CDR2 is YFSETQ. V lost 0 bases and J 7 bases, leaving 8 bases between the germline ends. The variable domain in full, completed from reference TRBV5-1 and TRBJ1-5, reads KAGVTQTPRYLIKTRGQQVTLSCSPISGHRSVSWYQQTPGQGLQFLFEYFSETQRNKGNFPGRFSGRQFSNSRSEMNVSTLELGDSALYLCASSLEPEQPQHFGDGTRLSIL.

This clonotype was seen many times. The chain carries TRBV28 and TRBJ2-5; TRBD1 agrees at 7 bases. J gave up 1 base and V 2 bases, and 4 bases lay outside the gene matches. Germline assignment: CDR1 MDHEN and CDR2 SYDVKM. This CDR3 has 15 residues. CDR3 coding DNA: TGTGCCAGCAGTTTAAACAGGGGAATCCAAGAGACCCAGTACTTC. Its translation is CASSLNRGIQETQYF.

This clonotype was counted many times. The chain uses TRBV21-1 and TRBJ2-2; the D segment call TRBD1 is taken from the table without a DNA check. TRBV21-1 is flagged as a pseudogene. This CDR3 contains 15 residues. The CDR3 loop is CASSGDRGNTGELFF. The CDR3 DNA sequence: TGTGCCAGCAGTGGGGACAGGGGAAACACCGGGGAGCTGTTTTTT.

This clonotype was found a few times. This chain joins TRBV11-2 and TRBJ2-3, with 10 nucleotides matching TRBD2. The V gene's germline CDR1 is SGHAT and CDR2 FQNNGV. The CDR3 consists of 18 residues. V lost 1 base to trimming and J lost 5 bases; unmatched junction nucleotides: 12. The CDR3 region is CASSLVSVSGGPGDTQYF. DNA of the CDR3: TGTGCCAGCAGCTTAGTAAGCGTTAGCGGGGGGCCTGGAGATACGCAGTATTTT.

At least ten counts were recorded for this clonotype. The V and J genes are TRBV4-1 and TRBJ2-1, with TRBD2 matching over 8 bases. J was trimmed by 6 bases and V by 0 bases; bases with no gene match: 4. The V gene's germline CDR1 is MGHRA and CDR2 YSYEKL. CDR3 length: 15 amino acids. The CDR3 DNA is TGCGCCAGCAGCCAAGACGGGCGGGAGGTCAATGAGCAGTTCTTC. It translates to CASSQDGREVNEQFF.

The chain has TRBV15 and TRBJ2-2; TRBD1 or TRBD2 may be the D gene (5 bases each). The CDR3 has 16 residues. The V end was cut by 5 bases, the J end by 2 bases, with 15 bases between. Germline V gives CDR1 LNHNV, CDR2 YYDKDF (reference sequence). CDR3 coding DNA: TGTGCCACCAGCGAACCGGGACGGACTAACACCGGGGAGCTGTTTTTT. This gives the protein CATSEPGRTNTGELFF.

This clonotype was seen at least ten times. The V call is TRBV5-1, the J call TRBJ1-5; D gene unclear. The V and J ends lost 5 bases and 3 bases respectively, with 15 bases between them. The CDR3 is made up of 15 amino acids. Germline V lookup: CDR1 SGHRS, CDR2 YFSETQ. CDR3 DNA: TGCGCCAGCAGGGTAGACGGAGGATACAATCAGCCCCAGCATTTT. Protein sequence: CASRVDGGYNQPQHF.

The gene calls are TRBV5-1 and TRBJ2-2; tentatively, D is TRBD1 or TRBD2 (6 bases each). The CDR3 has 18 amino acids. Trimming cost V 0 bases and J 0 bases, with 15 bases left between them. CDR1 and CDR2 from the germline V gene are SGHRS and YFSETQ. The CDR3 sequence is CASSLARGSGTNTGELFF. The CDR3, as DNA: TGCGCCAGCAGCTTGGCCAGGGGTAGCGGAACGAACACCGGGGAGCTGTTTTTT.